Below, 3 T cell receptor beta chains from the same sample are listed, as sequenced in a study of vaccination effects on CD4 cells after COVID-19. Here immunoSEQ multiplex PCR was the method, and the copy in TCRdb shows in-frame clones only, minus some. Among tens of thousands of clones listed, around 80% were seen once. No cognate antigen is known for these TCRs. CD4+ T cells specific for antigen were expanded with viral peptide pools by the ViraFEST assay before sequencing. CD4+ T cell isolation took place after nine to eleven days of culture. Nucleocapsid antibodies were negative in the vaccine recipients, who had never had SARS-CoV-2 infection. The starting material was CD4+ T cells from PBMCs cultured with HCoV-NL63 spike peptides, obtained before COVID-19 vaccination. These receptors originate from a human donor who received a COVID-19 vaccine.

This chain connects TRBV2 to TRBJ2-3; D call uncertain. V lost 10 bases to trimming and J lost 6 bases, with 17 bases between them. Germline V gene lookup returns CDR1 SNHLY and CDR2 FYNNEI. This CDR3 has 13 amino acids. The CDR3 coding sequence is TGTGCCACCCACGAAGGAAGGGTGGATACGCAGTATTTT. Translation gives CATHEGRVDTQYF.

The V and J genes are TRBV5-1 and TRBJ2-3; TRBD2 agrees at 7 bases. V was clipped by 3 bases and J by 0 bases; unmatched bases: 19. This CDR3 has 20 residues. CDR1 is SGHRS, CDR2 YFSETQ, per germline. Here the CDR3 reads CASSWRAGDRNSASTDTQYF. As DNA, the CDR3 is TGCGCCAGCAGCTGGAGGGCGGGGGACCGAAACAGTGCTAGCACAGATACGCAGTATTTT. The full variable domain, rest sourced from reference TRBV5-1 and TRBJ2-3, is KAGVTQTPRYLIKTRGQQVTLSCSPISGHRSVSWYQQTPGQGLQFLFEYFSETQRNKGNFPGRFSGRQFSNSRSEMNVSTLELGDSALYLCASSWRAGDRNSASTDTQYFGPGTRLTVL.

The genes are TRBV3-1 (or the pseudogene TRBV3-2) and TRBJ1-2; the match to TRBD1 covers 8 bases. This CDR3 spans 13 amino acids. The J segment lost 6 bases and the V segment lost 7 bases, leaving 7 bases of the junction unmatched. Germline CDR1 LGHDT, CDR2 YNNKEL (reference sequence). CDR3 DNA sequence: TGTGCCAGCACCGAAGGACAGGGACATGGCTACACCTTC. Its translation: CASTEGQGHGYTF.